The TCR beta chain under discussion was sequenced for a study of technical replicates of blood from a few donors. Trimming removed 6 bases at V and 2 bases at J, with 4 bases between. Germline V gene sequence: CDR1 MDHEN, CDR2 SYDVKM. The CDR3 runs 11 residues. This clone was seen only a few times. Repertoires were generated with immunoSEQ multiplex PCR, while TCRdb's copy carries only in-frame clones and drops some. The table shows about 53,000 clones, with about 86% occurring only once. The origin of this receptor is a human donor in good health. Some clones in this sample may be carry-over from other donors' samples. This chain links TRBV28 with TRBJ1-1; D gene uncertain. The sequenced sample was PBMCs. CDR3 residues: CASRYNTEAFF. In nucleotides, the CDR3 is TGTGCCAGCAGGTATAACACTGAAGCTTTCTTT.